The clone carrying this TCR beta chain came up a few times. Its antigen is unidentified. This entry is derived from a study of identical twins. The V end was cut by 3 bases, the J end by 5 bases, with 13 bases between. CDR1 and CDR2 (germline): DFQATT, SNEGSKA (reference sequence). The CDR3 loop spans 13 amino acids. Study-level points and caveats: Conclusions were based on cross-sectional statistical analysis, without following the same donors.

Unique molecular identifiers were present on cDNA, and template switching added a universal primer site. TCRdb recomputed calls from the 5' RACE reads with MiXCR, one row per CDR3 protein. Among more than 600,000 distinct CDR3 sequences listed, about 18% were seen once. The same data also contributed to another study, on T cells expressing NK-cell markers.

The receptor was derived from a woman under 30 in good health. J is TRBJ1-2 and V is TRBV20-1, with unresolved D. Sequencing was carried out using PBMCs. CDR3 in DNA: TGCAGTGCTAGGACTGTCGCCCCTTATGGCTACACCTTC. Amino acids: CSARTVAPYGYTF.